The present T cell receptor beta chain was sequenced within a study of CXCR3-negative and CXCR3-positive naive CD8 T cells (dated by TCRdb to about 2019). Notes on the research overall: In total, approximately 140 million TRB reads were obtained, which works out to roughly 1.5 +/- 0.3 million reads per library. Diversity and physicochemical repertoire analyses were performed on about a dozen donors pooled from two independent experiments. The TRBV-TRBJ cluster analysis covered naive subsets from several donors and memory cells from 3 donors.

Study-wide conclusions, independent of this receptor: Repertoire diversity was comparably high in both naive subsets but much lower in memory CD8+ T cells. Because surface CD5, which has been linked to self-reactivity in mice, was comparable between naive subsets, TCR interaction strength was also inferred from TRB CDR3 physicochemical properties. TRB CDR3s from CXCR3-positive naive cells showed higher hydrophobicity (lower Kidera factor 4), lower energy, and higher strength and volume indices than CXCR3-negative naive cells. Freshly isolated PBMCs were used for most assays because CXCR3 expression partially decreased after cryopreservation. Similar TRBV-TRBJ usage was shown by naive CXCR3-negative and CXCR3-positive cells from the same donor, whereas distinct patterns were shown by memory cells.

Each CD8+ T cell subset was flow-sorted in triplicate, with under 350,000 cells per subset placed directly into RLT lysis buffer. To keep memory contaminants out, a stringent definition of naive CD8+ T cells was applied: CD45RO-CCR7+CD27+CD95-. Using standard density gradient centrifugation, peripheral blood mononuclear cells were isolated from buffy coats. A FACSAria III was used to flow-sort naive CXCR3-negative and CXCR3-positive CD8+ T cells. Total RNA was extracted from sorted cells with an RNeasy Mini Kit. The CDR3 sequence holds 14 residues, the cysteine and phenylalanine included. Nucleotide data are not available. Via the germline V gene, CDR1 is MGHDK and CDR2 SYGVNS. Sequencing took place on a NextSeq 550. The Human TCR Profiling Kit (MiLaboratory) was used to prepare UMI-labeled 5' RACE TRB cDNA libraries. The full amount of extracted RNA was used for cDNA synthesis, and the full amount of resulting cDNA was used for PCR amplification. Libraries were prepared in parallel with an identical number of PCR cycles. The authors' analysis ran thus. MIGEC and MiXCR extracted about 53,000 +/- 10,000 unique UMI-labeled TRB cDNA molecules per library, requiring at least two reads per UMI. An average of roughly 40,000 +/- 10,000 functional in-frame TRB CDR3 nucleotide clonotypes without stop codons was found per library. After downsampling to 5000 UMI-labeled TRB molecules per sample, diversity metrics such as normalized Shannon-Wiener and Chao1 were calculated in VDJtools. VDJtools was used to calculate clonotype-size-weighted physicochemical properties of the central five CDR3 residues, namely interaction energy, strength, volume and Kidera factor 4. After TCRdb reprocessed the reads, each CDR3 protein sequence was kept as one row, without DNA. TCRdb, not the original authors, processed these V and J calls. The sample has about 82,000 distinct CDR3 sequences on record. Of the sample, 0.9% to 1.2% falls within the top ten clones.

A remark on this clonotype: Its antigen remains unidentified.

The TCR sequence derives from a human donor in good health. Some clones in this sample may be carry-over from other donors' samples. Sequencing used naive CXCR3- CD8+ T cells from blood. The cell subset or site label corresponds to: CD45RO-CCR7+CD27+CD95- naive CD8+ T cells lacking CXCR3 (TNR3-). The chain joins TRBV25-1 to TRBJ1-6. For the CDR3, the sequence is CASSPAGQNSPLHF.